This T cell receptor beta chain was captured in a study of blood T cell repertoires in COVID-19. Overall study context: From the United States, Italy and Spain came samples of acute and convalescent COVID-19. The analysed material was cDNA or gDNA that came from T cells, B-cell-depleted T cells, or PBMCs.

Trimming removed 3 bases from V and 4 bases from J; junction bases left unmatched: 8. The CDR3 length is 16 residues. Germline values: CDR1 MNHEY, CDR2 SVGAGI. Original data processing: Estimation of nucleated cell counts was performed using reference gene primer amplification. Produced via immunoSEQ multiplex PCR; TCRdb's table is partial and in-frame only. V and J calls and clone size are as listed in that table; D and trimming were resolved from the DNA. Here the sample spans about 27,000 clones, around 86% being singletons. The TCR sequence derives from a man in his fifties or sixties with active COVID-19. The sequenced sample consisted of peripheral blood. The V call is TRBV6-5, the J call TRBJ1-4, with TRBD1 matching over 7 bases. DNA of the CDR3: TGTGCCAGCAGTTATTCTCCGACAGGGTTTAATGAAAAACTGTTTTTT. This sequence encodes CASSYSPTGFNEKLFF.